Listed here are 29 T cell receptor beta chains from one sample, sequenced in a study of control samples from healthy donors and cancer patients. Sequencing was performed with immunoSEQ multiplex PCR; in TCRdb, only in-frame clones are kept and a portion is missing. The data hold about 170,000 clones, with roughly 91% observed a single time. Sequencing was carried out using blood. The receptors come from a woman between 25 and 40 years old in good health.

This clone came up once. Other nucleotide sequences from this sample produce the same CDR3. V and J are TRBV5-1 and TRBJ2-7, with 13 nucleotides matching TRBD2. V trimming: 2 bases; J trimming: 4 bases; junction bases outside the gene matches: 6. The CDR3 loop spans 16 amino acids. Germline CDR1 reads SGHRS; CDR2 reads YFSETQ. The CDR3 nucleotides are TGCGCCAGCAGCTTCGGACTAGCGGGAGAATCTTACGAGCAGTACTTC. Encoded protein: CASSFGLAGESYEQYF.

The chain carries TRBV7-2 and TRBJ2-1, with TRBD2 as a possible D gene (6 bases). V lost 2 bases and J lost 4, with 12 bases in between. Per germline, CDR1 SGHTA and CDR2 FQGNSA. The CDR3 runs to 15 residues. The CDR3 loop is CASSLRMREYNEQFF. The DNA of the CDR3 is TGTGCCAGCAGCTTAAGGATGCGGGAATACAATGAGCAGTTCTTC.

The chain carries TRBV6-4 and TRBJ2-1; 14 bases line up with TRBD2. The V gene end was trimmed by 0 bases and the J gene end by 5 bases; junction bases not matched to a gene: 6. The CDR3 totals 18 residues. Germline V lookup: CDR1 MRHNA, CDR2 SNTAGT. The CDR3 reads CASSDSLGLAGGDNEQFF. The CDR3 nucleotides read TGTGCCAGCAGTGACTCCCTCGGACTAGCGGGGGGAGACAATGAGCAGTTCTTC.

The genes are TRBV5-1 and TRBJ1-3, with TRBD1 matching over 9 bases. CDR1 is SGHRS and CDR2 is YFSETQ in the germline V gene. The V gene end was trimmed by 3 bases and the J gene end by 2 bases; junction bases not matched to a gene: 3. The CDR3 covers 15 residues. CDR3 loop: CASSSDRGTGNTIYF. The CDR3 DNA is TGCGCCAGCAGCTCGGACAGGGGCACTGGAAACACCATATATTTT. Full variable domain (rest looked up from reference TRBV5-1 and TRBJ1-3): KAGVTQTPRYLIKTRGQQVTLSCSPISGHRSVSWYQQTPGQGLQFLFEYFSETQRNKGNFPGRFSGRQFSNSRSEMNVSTLELGDSALYLCASSSDRGTGNTIYFGEGSWLTVV.

The V call is TRBV6-6, the J call TRBJ2-1; the match to TRBD1 covers 9 bases. V lost 4 bases and J lost 8; bases outside the gene matches: 6. The CDR3 length is 14 residues. The V gene's germline CDR1 is MNHNY and CDR2 SVGAGI (reference sequence). CDR3 residues: CASSFGTGIYEQFF. The CDR3 DNA reads as TGTGCCAGCAGTTTCGGGACAGGGATCTATGAGCAGTTCTTC.

This chain's CDR3 is CASSLGAGFLIHF. The CDR3, as DNA: TGTGCCAGCAGTTTAGGGGCAGGGTTCCTTATCCATTTT. The chain carries TRBV27 and TRBJ1-5, with a possible D match to TRBD1 (5 bases). V lost 2 bases to trimming and J lost 16 bases, with 18 bases between them. The CDR3 has 13 residues. Germline lookup yields CDR1 MNHEY and CDR2 SMNVEV (reference sequence).

The rearrangement links TRBV21-1 to TRBJ1-5; the D call in the table, TRBD1, was not verified against the DNA. TRBV21-1 is shown as a pseudogene. This CDR3 has 15 residues. CDR3 DNA: TGTGCCAGCAGCAAAGGGGCAGGGGGACATCAGCCCCAGCATTTT. Protein product: CASSKGAGGHQPQHF.

The V and J genes are TRBV15 and TRBJ1-1; a weak D match, TRBD1 (6 bases). Germline CDR1 and CDR2: LNHNV and YYDKDF (reference sequence). The CDR3 runs 13 residues. V lost 1 base and J 4 bases, leaving 7 bases between the germline ends. For the CDR3, the DNA is TGTGCCACCAGCAGAGGGGGGGCCACTGAAGCTTTCTTT. This codes for CATSRGGATEAFF. Full variable domain (rest looked up from reference TRBV15 and TRBJ1-1): DAMVIQNPRYQVTQFGKPVTLSCSQTLNHNVMYWYQQKSSQAPKLLFHYYDKDFNNEADTPDNFQSRRPNTSFCFLDIRSPGLGDTAMYLCATSRGGATEAFFGQGTRLTVV.

DNA for the CDR3: TGTGCCAGCAGTTTAGGTCGGGACCTCTACGAGCAGTACTTC. It encodes CASSLGRDLYEQYF. This chain joins TRBV27 and TRBJ2-7; D may match TRBD1 or TRBD2 (5 bases each). In germline, CDR1 is MNHEY, CDR2 SMNVEV (reference sequence). V was pared by 2 bases and J by 3 bases, with 11 bases between. The CDR3 runs 14 residues.

This sequence joins TRBV6-2 or TRBV6-3 and TRBJ1-1; D is uncertain. Between the trimmed V and J ends, which lost 0 bases and 7 bases, there was a span of 12 bases. Germline V gene lookup returns CDR1 MNHEY and CDR2 SVGEGT. This CDR3 has 14 amino acids. The CDR3 DNA follows: TGTGCCAGCAGTTACTCTGGCAGGACCGGTGAAGCTTTCTTT. Its protein product is CASSYSGRTGEAFF.

This chain joins TRBV6-5 and TRBJ2-1; 7 bases are a match to TRBD1. The CDR3 runs 15 residues. V lost 2 bases and J lost 0; bases outside the gene matches: 1. Germline CDR1 reads MNHEY; CDR2 reads SVGAGI. The CDR3 sequence: CASSYRDSSYNEQFF. In DNA, the CDR3 is TGTGCCAGCAGTTACCGGGACAGCTCCTACAATGAGCAGTTCTTC.

V is TRBV3-1 (or the pseudogene TRBV3-2) and J is TRBJ2-2; TRBD1 matches 11 bases. V trimming: 4 bases; J trimming: 4 bases; junction bases outside the gene matches: 5. Germline V gene sequence: CDR1 LGHDT, CDR2 YNNKEL (reference sequence). The CDR3 sequence is 16 residues long. CDR3 in amino acids: CASSRWGQGGTGELFF. The CDR3 DNA reads TGTGCCAGCAGCCGATGGGGACAGGGGGGCACCGGGGAGCTGTTTTTT.

The V gene is TRBV9, the J gene TRBJ1-1; weak D call: TRBD1 (5 bases). In germline, CDR1 is SGDLS, CDR2 YYNGEE. CDR3 length equals 15 residues. V was trimmed by 0 bases and J by 3 bases, leaving 12 bases between them. This chain's CDR3 is CASSVGPGDDTEAFF. The CDR3 region has the DNA TGTGCCAGCAGCGTAGGGCCGGGGGACGACACTGAAGCTTTCTTT. Drawing the rest from reference TRBV9 and TRBJ1-1, the complete variable domain is DSGVTQTPKHLITATGQRVTLRCSPRSGDLSVYWYQQSLDQGLQFLIQYYNGEERAKGNILERFSAQQFPDLHSELNLSSLELGDSALYFCASSVGPGDDTEAFFGQGTRLTVV.

V and J are TRBV4-1 and TRBJ1-1; 7 positions agree with TRBD1. The CDR3 is 15 residues long. Germline V gene sequence: CDR1 MGHRA, CDR2 YSYEKL. V lost 4 bases to trimming and J lost 1 base; unmatched junction nucleotides: 6. As DNA, the CDR3 is TGCGCCAGCAGCCCACACAGGGGCGGGAACACTGAAGCTTTCTTT. It yields the protein CASSPHRGGNTEAFF.

V gene TRBV5-1 combines with J gene TRBJ1-2; a weak D match, TRBD1 (5 bases). The CDR3 has 13 residues. The V end was cut by 7 bases, the J end by 0 bases, with 10 bases between. CDR1 is SGHRS, CDR2 YFSETQ, per germline. The CDR3 region has the DNA TGCGCCAGCTCGACAGATCCTAACTATGGCTACACCTTC. Translation: CASSTDPNYGYTF.

The chain uses TRBV13 and TRBJ2-7, with a tentative D call TRBD2 (5 bases). Trimming took off 5 bases at V and 3 bases at J, with 17 bases between the two ends. This CDR3 has 15 amino acids. Per germline, CDR1 PRHDT and CDR2 FYEKMQ (reference sequence). The chain's CDR3 is CASSLSTSPLYEQYF. CDR3 nucleotides: TGTGCCAGCAGCCTGTCCACTAGTCCTCTCTACGAGCAGTACTTC.

This clone was observed a handful of times. The chain recombines TRBV19 with TRBJ1-1; D might be TRBD1 (6 bases). Trimming removed 7 bases at V and 3 bases at J, with 15 bases between. The CDR3 contains 14 residues. Germline loops: CDR1 LNHDA, CDR2 SQIVND (reference sequence). The CDR3 nucleotides read TGTGCCAGTACCCTACAGGGACGGGACACTGAAGCTTTCTTT. Protein: CASTLQGRDTEAFF. The entire variable domain, with the rest obtained from reference TRBV19 and TRBJ1-1, is as follows: DGGITQSPKYLFRKEGQNVTLSCEQNLNHDAMYWYRQDPGQGLRLIYYSQIVNDFQKGDIAEGYSVSREKKESFPLTVTSAQKNPTAFYLCASTLQGRDTEAFFGQGTRLTVV.

This clone was seen just once. V usage is TRBV3-1 (or the pseudogene TRBV3-2) and J usage is TRBJ2-7; D gene ambiguous. The V gene's germline CDR1 is LGHDT and CDR2 YNNKEL (reference sequence). The CDR3 is 14 residues long. The V end lost 4 bases, the J end lost 0 bases, and 10 bases lay between the germline ends. The CDR3 is CASSLGRRSYEQYF. In DNA form, the CDR3 reads TGTGCCAGCAGCCTAGGACGCCGCTCCTACGAGCAGTACTTC.

This clone turned up a few times. This sequence joins TRBV15 and TRBJ1-1, with D uncertain. Germline V gives CDR1 LNHNV, CDR2 YYDKDF (reference sequence). V was cut by 0 bases and J by 4 bases, with 12 bases left in between. The CDR3 runs to 15 residues. CDR3 bases: TGTGCCACCAGCAGAGATCAAGAGGGTTCCACTGAAGCTTTCTTT. It codes for CATSRDQEGSTEAFF.

This chain uses TRBV2 with TRBJ1-5, with D possibly TRBD1 on 6 matching bases. The CDR3 runs 13 residues. Trimming took off 6 bases at V and 2 bases at J, with 8 bases between the two ends. Germline assignment: CDR1 SNHLY and CDR2 FYNNEI. The CDR3 reads CASRRTGNQPQHF. Here the CDR3 DNA reads TGTGCCAGCAGGAGGACAGGCAATCAGCCCCAGCATTTT.

The J gene is TRBJ1-4, the V gene TRBV15; 9 nucleotides line up with TRBD1. The CDR3 loop spans 14 amino acids. The ends lost 5 bases at V and 8 bases at J; junction bases unmatched: 6. Germline loops: CDR1 LNHNV, CDR2 YYDKDF (reference sequence). This CDR3 reads CATSVGQGPEKLFF. The CDR3 DNA is TGTGCCACCAGCGTGGGACAGGGCCCCGAAAAACTGTTTTTT.

The chain couples TRBV5-1 to TRBJ2-3; 10 bases line up with TRBD2. Germline V gives CDR1 SGHRS, CDR2 YFSETQ. The junction had 5 bases not matched to a gene; V was cut back by 0 bases and J by 4 bases. The CDR3 totals 16 residues. The DNA for the CDR3 is TGCGCCAGCAGCTTGGGTCCCCTAGCGGGAGCAGATACGCAGTATTTT. As protein: CASSLGPLAGADTQYF.

The chain links TRBV7-9 to TRBJ2-4, with a possible D match to TRBD1 (8 bases). CDR3 length: 16 residues. Trimming removed 5 bases at V and 3 bases at J, with 17 bases between. The germline CDR1 and CDR2 sequences are SEHNR and FQNEAQ (reference sequence). The DNA of the CDR3 is TGTGCCAGCAGCCCCCTACAGGGGGAGGGCAAAAACATTCAGTACTTC. It yields the protein CASSPLQGEGKNIQYF.

The chain uses TRBV7-8 and TRBJ1-2; D is uncertain. The length of the CDR3 is 14 residues. Germline CDR1 and CDR2: SGHVS and FQNEAQ. The ends were cut back, 1 base at V and 4 bases at J, with 10 bases in the middle. The CDR3 nucleotides read TGTGCCAGCAGCTTAGTGACAACATCCTATGGCTACACCTTC. Protein product: CASSLVTTSYGYTF.

This chain links TRBV18 with TRBJ1-2, with D uncertain. CDR1 is KGHSH and CDR2 is LQKENI in the germline V gene. This CDR3 is 15 amino acids long. V was cut by 3 bases and J by 0 bases, with 11 bases left in between. CDR3 nucleotide sequence: TGTGCCAGCTCACCTACTTCGTCAGCTAACTATGGCTACACCTTC. Amino acids: CASSPTSSANYGYTF.

The rearrangement uses TRBV19 and TRBJ2-6, with TRBD1 matching over 8 bases. V lost 5 bases to trimming and J lost 2 bases; unmatched junction nucleotides: 8. Germline V gene lookup returns CDR1 LNHDA and CDR2 SQIVND (reference sequence). The CDR3 is made up of 17 amino acids. This CDR3 is CASSSPTTGAGANVLTF. CDR3 nucleotide sequence: TGTGCCAGTAGTTCCCCTACGACAGGGGCTGGGGCCAACGTCCTGACTTTC. The whole variable domain, filled in from reference TRBV19 and TRBJ2-6, reads DGGITQSPKYLFRKEGQNVTLSCEQNLNHDAMYWYRQDPGQGLRLIYYSQIVNDFQKGDIAEGYSVSREKKESFPLTVTSAQKNPTAFYLCASSSPTTGAGANVLTFGAGSRLTVL.

The CDR3 region has the DNA TGCGCCAGCAGCCAAGATAGCGCCTCCTACAATGAGCAGTTCTTC. Translating it yields CASSQDSASYNEQFF. This chain links TRBV4-3 with TRBJ2-1; D might be TRBD2 (5 bases). V was clipped by 0 bases and J by 0 bases, with 6 bases between them. CDR1 and CDR2 from the germline V gene are LGHNA and YSLEER. The CDR3 covers 15 residues.

The rearrangement links TRBV6-2 or TRBV6-3 to TRBJ1-4; 9 nucleotides align to TRBD1. Germline V gene sequence: CDR1 MNHEY, CDR2 SVGEGT. This CDR3 has 14 residues. V was clipped by 5 bases and J by 6 bases; unmatched bases: 4. DNA of the CDR3: TGTGCCAGCAGTGCACAGGGGGCCCATGAAAAACTGTTTTTT. Protein product: CASSAQGAHEKLFF.

V gene TRBV5-1 combines with J gene TRBJ1-1; 9 bases align to TRBD1. Germline CDR1 and CDR2: SGHRS and YFSETQ. This CDR3 is 14 amino acids long. The J segment lost 5 bases and the V segment lost 3 bases, leaving 5 bases of the junction unmatched. The chain's CDR3 is CASSWGQGGTEAFF. As DNA, the CDR3 is TGCGCCAGCAGCTGGGGACAGGGCGGGACTGAAGCTTTCTTT.